This entry lists 22 T cell receptor beta chains sequenced from one sample in a study of T cell repertoires in aging, cancer and after chemotherapy. Rearranged V-D-J TRB sequences were amplified with a mixed TRB-A/B primer pool. Each CDR3 protein is one row after TCRdb ran MiXCR on the multiplex PCR reads. This table has about 2,100 distinct CDR3 sequences, approximately 25% appearing once. Peripheral blood genomic DNA, not sorted cells or RNA, was the template. Sequencing input: blood. Source of these receptors: a human donor with a solid tumor.

The rearrangement uses TRBV5-6 and TRBJ2-2; D possibly uses TRBD1 or TRBD2 (6 bases each). V was trimmed by 0 bases and J by 5 bases, leaving 14 bases between them. CDR3 length: 16 amino acids. Germline CDR1 SGHDT, CDR2 YYEEEE. CDR3 region: CASSLAGGAGTGELFF. CDR3 bases: TGTGCCAGCAGCTTGGCTGGGGGCGCGGGGACCGGGGAGCTGTTTTTT. Combining the CDR3 with reference TRBV5-6 and TRBJ2-2 gives the whole variable domain DAGVTQSPTHLIKTRGQQVTLRCSPKSGHDTVSWYQQALGQGPQFIFQYYEEEERQRGNFPDRFSGHQFPNYSSELNVNALLLGDSALYLCASSLAGGAGTGELFFGEGSRLTVL.

As to this clonotype: Given a much more abundant clone one base away, this may be a read error. The rearrangement joins TRBV12-3 or TRBV12-4 to TRBJ1-1, with D maybe TRBD1 (5 bases). V shed 6 bases and J shed 4 bases, with 12 bases lying between them. This CDR3 region has 13 residues. This CDR3 reads CASRQGNGTEAFF. The CDR3 coding sequence is TGTGCCAGCAGGCAGGGTAATGGCACTGAAGCTTTCTTT.

This chain links TRBV5-5 with TRBJ1-1, with a weak D call TRBD1 (5 bases). V lost 4 bases and J 0 bases, leaving 10 bases between the germline ends. CDR1 SGHKS and CDR2 YYEKEE come from the germline V gene (reference sequence). This CDR3 contains 14 residues. CDR3: CASSPGTLNTEAFF. The CDR3 nucleotides read TGTGCCAGCAGCCCCGGGACCCTGAACACTGAAGCTTTCTTT. Looking up the rest from reference TRBV5-5 and TRBJ1-1 gives the full variable domain: DAGVTQSPTHLIKTRGQQVTLRCSPISGHKSVSWYQQVLGQGPQFIFQYYEKEERGRGNFPDRFSARQFPNYSSELNVNALLLGDSALYLCASSPGTLNTEAFFGQGTRLTVV.

The chain uses TRBV28 and TRBJ2-5, with 8 bases identical to TRBD1. CDR3 length equals 15 residues. CDR1 is MDHEN, CDR2 SYDVKM, per germline. J gave up 1 base and V 7 bases, and 8 bases lay outside the gene matches. CDR3 residues: CASTTGTGVQETQYF. CDR3 nucleotide sequence: TGTGCCAGCACCACCGGGACAGGAGTCCAAGAGACCCAGTACTTC.

This clonotype is medium-sized within its sample. The chain combines TRBV7-6 with TRBJ1-1; no clear D. The CDR3 runs 13 residues. The germline V gene encodes CDR1 SGHVS and CDR2 FNYEAQ. Trimming left V 4 bases short and J 2 bases short, with 8 bases between. The CDR3 loop is CASSSDTNTEAFF. In DNA form, the CDR3 reads TGTGCCAGCAGCTCAGACACCAACACTGAAGCTTTCTTT.

V is TRBV6-2 or TRBV6-3 and J is TRBJ1-5; tentatively, D is TRBD1 (5 bases). Trimming cost V 0 bases and J 1 base, with 16 bases left between them. This CDR3 has 18 amino acids. Germline loops: CDR1 MNHEY, CDR2 SVGEGT. The CDR3 is CASSYSTRASLSNQPQHF. The CDR3 nucleotides read TGTGCCAGCAGTTACTCGACCAGGGCCTCCCTCAGCAATCAGCCCCAGCATTTT.

This clonotype counts as large (0.1 to 1%). The chain employs TRBV7-9 and TRBJ1-2; maybe TRBD1 (6 bases). V lost 5 bases, J lost 7 bases, and 20 bases lay in between. The CDR3 sequence is 15 residues long. The germline V gene has CDR1 SEHNR and CDR2 FQNEAQ (reference sequence). The CDR3 DNA reads as TGTGCCAGCAGCCCCTCGGGGGGACAAAAGGCTGGCTACACCTTC. Translated, it gives CASSPSGGQKAGYTF.

In this sample, this clonotype is large. The chain couples TRBV20-1 to TRBJ1-2; TRBD1 agrees at 7 bases. Germline CDR1 reads DFQATT; CDR2 reads SNEGSKA (reference sequence). The CDR3 is 13 amino acids. V gave up 7 bases and J gave up 0 bases; unmatched junction bases: 5. In DNA, the CDR3 is TGCAGTGTAAGGCAGGGGGCTAACTATGGCTACACCTTC. As protein: CSVRQGANYGYTF.

The CDR3 is CSASGSSDDYEQYF. CDR3 sequence (DNA): TGCAGTGCTAGTGGTTCTAGCGATGACTACGAGCAGTACTTC. V and J are TRBV20-1 and TRBJ2-7; weak D call: TRBD2 (6 bases). Per the germline V gene, CDR1 is DFQATT and CDR2 is SNEGSKA (reference sequence). The CDR3 runs 14 residues. Trimming stripped 3 bases from V and 3 bases from J, with 15 bases between.

This clonotype was counted a few times. The chain is built from TRBV18 and TRBJ1-4, with D possibly being TRBD1 (6 bases). CDR1 KGHSH and CDR2 LQKENI come from the germline V gene. Deletions cut 5 bases from V and 7 bases from J, with 17 bases between. This CDR3 is built from 15 residues. CDR3 bases: TGTGCCAGCTCAGCGGACAGCCCCGTGGTTGAAAAACTGTTTTTT. It is translated as CASSADSPVVEKLFF.

This chain links TRBV29-1 with TRBJ2-3, with 11 nucleotides matching TRBD2. Germline CDR1 reads SQVTM; CDR2 reads ANQGSEA. The length of the CDR3 is 10 residues. Germline trimming cut 7 bases from V and 9 bases from J; bases unmatched to any gene: 0. The CDR3 sequence: CSGTSGTQYF. In DNA, the CDR3 is TGCAGCGGGACTAGCGGGACGCAGTATTTT.

Details on this clonotype: One end of the junction varies from germline; a read error may be responsible. The rearrangement joins TRBV27 to TRBJ2-5; 8 bases agree with TRBD2. CDR1 and CDR2 (germline): MNHEY, SMNVEV (reference sequence). The CDR3 sequence is 14 residues long. CDR3: CASARSGAQETQYF. The DNA for the CDR3 is TGTGCCAGCGCCCGTAGCGGGGCGCAAGAGACCCAGTACTTT.

J is TRBJ2-2 and V is TRBV6-1; D is possibly TRBD1 or TRBD2 (6 bases each). The CDR3 extends over 15 amino acids. The V end lost 11 bases, the J end lost 4 bases, and 20 bases lay between the germline ends. Germline V gives CDR1 MNHNS, CDR2 SASEGT. The CDR3 coding sequence is TGTGCCGGCGCCCCTTCCCGGGGGCGCACCGGGGAGCTGTTTTTT. It yields the protein CAGAPSRGRTGELFF.

The chain has TRBV20-1 and TRBJ1-5; TRBD1 matches at 7 bases. Germline CDR1 is DFQATT and CDR2 is SNEGSKA (reference sequence). With V trimmed by 6 bases and J by 1 base, 12 bases remained unmatched. CDR3 length: 16 residues. CDR3 sequence reads: CSAPDRSYRSNQPQHF. The CDR3 DNA is TGCAGTGCCCCGGACAGGTCATATCGGAGCAATCAGCCCCAGCATTTT.

This clonotype was recorded a few times. The J gene is TRBJ2-3, the V gene TRBV7-2; 8 bases are shared with TRBD1. Germline V gives CDR1 SGHTA, CDR2 FQGNSA. J gave up 6 bases and V 5 bases, and 7 bases lay outside the gene matches. This CDR3 is 14 amino acids long. The CDR3 sequence: CASSQGTGGDTQYF. The DNA for the CDR3 is TGTGCCAGCAGCCAGGGGACAGGCGGGGATACGCAGTATTTT.

This clonotype was seen only a few times. The CDR3 region is CASSPGRGTGEKDTQYF. The DNA of the CDR3 is TGTGCCAGTAGCCCCGGGCGGGGGACAGGGGAGAAAGATACGCAGTATTTT. The V gene is TRBV19, the J gene TRBJ2-3, with 10 bases that match TRBD1. J gave up 5 bases and V 6 bases, and 14 bases lay outside the gene matches. In germline, CDR1 is LNHDA, CDR2 SQIVND (reference sequence). This CDR3 is built from 17 residues. Using reference TRBV19 and TRBJ2-3 for the parts outside the CDR3, the full variable domain is DGGITQSPKYLFRKEGQNVTLSCEQNLNHDAMYWYRQDPGQGLRLIYYSQIVNDFQKGDIAEGYSVSREKKESFPLTVTSAQKNPTAFYLCASSPGRGTGEKDTQYFGPGTRLTVL.

V and J are TRBV4-1 and TRBJ1-4; 12 bases are a match to TRBD1. V shed 0 bases and J 8 bases; nucleotides not matched to a gene: 7. The length of the CDR3 is 17 residues. Germline CDR1 reads MGHRA; CDR2 reads YSYEKL. The CDR3 reads CASSQEPSGTGGEKLFF. CDR3 sequence (DNA): TGCGCCAGCAGCCAAGAACCCTCCGGGACAGGGGGCGAAAAACTGTTTTTT.

In its sample, this clonotype was seen a few times. The V gene is TRBV7-9, the J gene TRBJ1-1; D uncertain. Looked up from germline, CDR1 is SEHNR and CDR2 is FQNEAQ (reference sequence). V was pared by 7 bases and J by 6 bases, with 15 bases between. The CDR3 has 13 amino acids. CDR3 bases: TGTGCCAGCATTAGTGGCACAATTTCTGAAGCTTTCTTT. This gives the protein CASISGTISEAFF. The complete variable domain, with remaining parts taken from reference TRBV7-9 and TRBJ1-1, reads DTGVSQNPRHKITKRGQNVTFRCDPISEHNRLYWYRQTLGQGPEFLTYFQNEAQLEKSRLLSDRFSAERPKGSFSTLEIQRTEQGDSAMYLCASISGTISEAFFGQGTRLTVV.

This clonotype was picked up a small number of times. The chain carries TRBV7-2 and TRBJ2-5, with a possible D match to TRBD1 (5 bases). The CDR3 length is 15 residues. V was trimmed by 1 base and J by 1 base, leaving 10 bases between them. Germline V gene lookup returns CDR1 SGHTA and CDR2 FQGNSA. The CDR3 sequence: CASSLVSTGQETQYF. The CDR3 region has the DNA TGTGCCAGCAGCTTAGTTTCCACAGGCCAAGAGACCCAGTACTTC.

This clonotype was seen a handful of times. The chain uses TRBV7-9 and TRBJ2-3; possibly TRBD1 or TRBD2 for D (5 bases each). The CDR3 runs 15 residues. Per the germline V gene, CDR1 is SEHNR and CDR2 is FQNEAQ (reference sequence). With 5 bases removed from V and 4 bases from J, the gap between germline ends came to 16 bases. CDR3 DNA sequence: TGTGCCAGCAGCCCTAGTGGGGGTTTGGCAGATACGCAGTATTTT. Amino acids: CASSPSGGLADTQYF.

This sequence joins TRBV9 and TRBJ2-3, with 8 bases that match TRBD2. This CDR3 contains 14 residues. V shed 3 bases, J shed 4 bases, and the junction held 4 bases outside the gene matches. Germline-derived CDR1 and CDR2 are SGDLS and YYNGEE. The CDR3 DNA reads TGTGCCAGCAGCGCCGGGGGGGGCCCAGATACGCAGTATTTT. Encoded protein: CASSAGGGPDTQYF.

Judged by abundance, this clonotype is large. V usage is TRBV20-1 and J usage is TRBJ2-7; no firm D call. Germline CDR1 reads DFQATT; CDR2 reads SNEGSKA (reference sequence). The CDR3 sequence is 12 residues long. V lost 6 bases and J lost 3, with 12 bases in between. CDR3 in DNA: TGCAGTGCCGAGAGGTCAGACTACGAGCAGTACTTC. It encodes CSAERSDYEQYF.